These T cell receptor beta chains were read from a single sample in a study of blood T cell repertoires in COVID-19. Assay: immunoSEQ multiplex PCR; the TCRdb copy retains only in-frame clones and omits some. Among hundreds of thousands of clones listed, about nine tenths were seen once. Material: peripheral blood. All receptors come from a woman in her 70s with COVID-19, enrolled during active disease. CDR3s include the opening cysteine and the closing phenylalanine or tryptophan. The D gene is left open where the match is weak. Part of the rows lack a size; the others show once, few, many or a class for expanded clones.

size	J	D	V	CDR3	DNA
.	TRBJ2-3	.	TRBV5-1	CASSLELTTDTQYF	TGCGCCAGCAGCTTGGAACTAACCACAGATACGCAGTATTTT
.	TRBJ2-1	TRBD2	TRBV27	CASSSLAGPYNEQFF	TGTGCCAGCAGTTCACTAGCGGGGCCTTACAATGAGCAGTTCTTC
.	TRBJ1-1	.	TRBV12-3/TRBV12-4	CASKEGGNTEAFF	TGTGCCAGCAAGGAGGGAGGGAACACTGAAGCTTTCTTT
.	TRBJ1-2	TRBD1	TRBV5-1	CASSHGQGDWDGYTF	TGCGCCAGCAGTCACGGACAGGGGGATTGGGATGGCTACACCTTC
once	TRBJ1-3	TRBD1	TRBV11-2	CASSLGTGRGNTIYF	TGTGCCAGCAGCCTCGGGACAGGCAGAGGAAACACCATATATTTT
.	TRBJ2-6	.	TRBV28	CASTLHWGPGANVLTF	TGTGCCAGCACTTTACATTGGGGGCCTGGGGCCAACGTCCTGACTTTC
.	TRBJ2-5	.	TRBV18	CASSPPVSGQTQYF	TGTGCCAGCTCACCCCCGGTCAGCGGACAGACCCAGTACTTC
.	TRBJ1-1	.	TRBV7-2	CASSSRQATEAFF	TGTGCCAGCAGCTCCCGCCAGGCCACTGAAGCTTTCTTT
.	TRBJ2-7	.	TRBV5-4	CASSLAPPGEQYF	TGTGCCAGCAGCTTGGCCCCCCCCGGGGAGCAGTACTTC
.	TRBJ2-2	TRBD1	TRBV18	CASSPRQGTNTGELFF	TGTGCCAGCTCACCACGACAGGGGACGAACACCGGGGAGCTGTTTTTT
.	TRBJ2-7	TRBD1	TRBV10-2	CASRDRGASYEQYF	TGCGCCAGCAGGGACAGGGGAGCTAGCTACGAGCAGTACTTC
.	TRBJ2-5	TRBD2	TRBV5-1	CASSLGLARETQYF	TGCGCCAGCAGCTTGGGACTAGCGAGGGAGACCCAGTACTTC
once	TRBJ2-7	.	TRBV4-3	CASSQSRQGGEQYF	TGCGCCAGCAGCCAAAGCAGGCAGGGAGGCGAGCAGTACTTC
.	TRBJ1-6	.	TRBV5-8	CASSLEGQLNSPLHF	TGTGCCAGCAGCCTGGAGGGGCAGTTAAATTCACCCCTCCACTTT
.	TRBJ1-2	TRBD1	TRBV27	CASTPWGQGDVGYTF	TGTGCCAGCACCCCATGGGGGCAGGGGGATGTTGGCTACACCTTC
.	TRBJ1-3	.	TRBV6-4	CASSDSMSRSGNTIYF	TGTGCCAGCAGTGACTCGATGAGCCGCTCTGGAAACACCATATATTTT
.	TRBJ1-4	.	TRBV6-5	CASRLGDGSNEKLFF	TGTGCCAGCAGATTAGGGGACGGGAGTAATGAAAAACTGTTTTTT
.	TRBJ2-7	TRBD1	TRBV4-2	CASSPTGGTGQEEQYF	TGTGCCAGCAGCCCAACAGGGGGGACAGGGCAGGAAGAGCAGTACTTC
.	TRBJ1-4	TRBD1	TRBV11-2	CASSLVGGDSTSTNEKLFF	TGTGCCAGCAGCTTAGTTGGAGGGGACAGTACCTCAACTAATGAAAAACTGTTTTTT
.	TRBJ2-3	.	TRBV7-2	CASSFPGLHTDTQYF	TGTGCCAGCAGCTTCCCCGGACTTCATACAGATACGCAGTATTTT
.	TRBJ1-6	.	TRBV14	CASSSRGGNSPLHF	TGTGCCAGCAGCTCCCGGGGGGGGAATTCACCCCTCCACTTT
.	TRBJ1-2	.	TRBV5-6	CASSSQNYGYTF	TGTGCCAGCAGCTCCCAAAACTATGGCTACACCTTC
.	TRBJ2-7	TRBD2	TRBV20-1	CSAGRGGEQYF	TGCAGTGCAGGGAGGGGTGGCGAGCAGTACTTC
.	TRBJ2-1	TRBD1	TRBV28	CASSLPTGGREQFF	TGTGCCAGCAGCCTTCCTACAGGGGGCAGGGAGCAGTTCTTC
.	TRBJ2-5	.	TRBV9	CASSASSGYQETQYF	TGTGCCAGCAGCGCTTCCAGCGGGTATCAAGAGACCCAGTACTTC